This entry lists 14 T cell receptor beta chains sequenced from one sample in a study of cytomegalovirus exposure and HLA in healthy donors. The primer mix had 60 Vbeta and 13 Jbeta primers. Sequenced by immunoSEQ multiplex PCR; TCRdb stores in-frame clones only, minus some. The sample has 150,000 to 200,000 clones; 82% are singletons. Sequencing used PBMCs. The receptors were gathered from a boy younger than 10 in good health and CMV-seronegative.

The chain joins TRBV5-6 to TRBJ1-2, with D possibly being TRBD1 (5 bases). Germline V gene sequence: CDR1 SGHDT, CDR2 YYEEEE. Trimming shortened V by 4 bases and J by 4 bases, and 17 bases separated the two germline ends. The CDR3 consists of 15 residues. The CDR3 loop is CASSPGTATSYGYTF. The CDR3 bases are TGTGCCAGCAGCCCCGGGACTGCAACTTCCTATGGCTACACCTTC.

The chain employs TRBV7-6 and TRBJ2-2, with 10 bases aligning to TRBD2. The CDR3 length is 17 residues. Trimming removed 2 bases from V and 4 bases from J; junction bases left unmatched: 7. Germline V gene data show CDR1 as SGHVS and CDR2 as FNYEAQ. This CDR3 reads CASSLRLAGGSTGELFF. The DNA for the CDR3 is TGTGCCAGCAGCTTAAGACTAGCGGGTGGAAGCACCGGGGAGCTGTTTTTT.

In DNA, the CDR3 is TGTGCCAGTAGTATCCGGACAGGGCCTAAAGGGGGTGAGCAGTTCTTC. Amino acids: CASSIRTGPKGGEQFF. V gene TRBV19 combines with J gene TRBJ2-1; 8 positions agree with TRBD1. V gave up 3 bases and J gave up 9 bases; unmatched junction bases: 13. This CDR3 has 16 amino acids. CDR1 and CDR2 from the germline V gene are LNHDA and SQIVND (reference sequence).

The chain joins TRBV7-9 to TRBJ2-3, with 9 bases lining up with TRBD1. The CDR3 has 18 residues. In germline, CDR1 is SEHNR, CDR2 FQNEAQ (reference sequence). Trimming at V came to 5 bases and at J to 0 bases, leaving 12 bases not matched to a gene. CDR3 nucleotide sequence: TGTGCCAGCAGCCGAGGACAGGGGAGGGTTCTTAGCACAGATACGCAGTATTTT. Translated: CASSRGQGRVLSTDTQYF.

The chain employs TRBV19 and TRBJ2-1, with TRBD1 matching over 7 bases. This CDR3 has 13 amino acids. Germline values: CDR1 LNHDA, CDR2 SQIVND (reference sequence). The trim removed 1 base at V and 7 bases at J, leaving 1 base unmatched. In DNA form, the CDR3 reads TGTGCCAGTAGTATAGCACAGGGGAATGAGCAGTTCTTC. It codes for CASSIAQGNEQFF.

This chain joins TRBV19 and TRBJ2-3, with 9 positions matching TRBD2. Germline values: CDR1 LNHDA, CDR2 SQIVND (reference sequence). CDR3 length: 16 amino acids. The junction had 8 bases not matched to a gene; V was cut back by 3 bases and J by 4 bases. The CDR3 is CASSMGASGIPDTQYF. The CDR3 nucleotides are TGTGCCAGTAGTATGGGGGCTAGCGGGATTCCAGATACGCAGTATTTT. Together with reference TRBV19 and TRBJ2-3, the CDR3 gives the full variable domain: DGGITQSPKYLFRKEGQNVTLSCEQNLNHDAMYWYRQDPGQGLRLIYYSQIVNDFQKGDIAEGYSVSREKKESFPLTVTSAQKNPTAFYLCASSMGASGIPDTQYFGPGTRLTVL.

The CDR3 loop reads CASRPGLAEYNEQFF. The CDR3 bases are TGTGCCAGCAGACCAGGACTAGCGGAGTACAATGAGCAGTTCTTC. The chain recombines TRBV2 with TRBJ2-1, with 10 bases lining up with TRBD2. J lost 4 bases, V lost 6 bases, and 6 bases had no gene match. Per the germline V gene, CDR1 is SNHLY and CDR2 is FYNNEI. The CDR3 is 15 amino acids.

This chain connects TRBV9 to TRBJ1-6; D uncertain. V lost 1 base and J lost 10, with 6 bases in between. There are 12 residues in the CDR3. The germline V gene encodes CDR1 SGDLS and CDR2 YYNGEE. DNA of the CDR3: TGTGCCAGCAGCGTAAACGGGTCACCCCTCCACTTT. It specifies CASSVNGSPLHF.

The rearrangement uses TRBV7-2 and TRBJ1-2; 12 bases align to TRBD1. Germline V gene data show CDR1 as SGHTA and CDR2 as FQGNSA. V shed 2 bases, J shed 5 bases, and the junction held 3 bases outside the gene matches. The CDR3 contains 15 residues. The CDR3 reads CASSLWGQGAYGYTF. The CDR3 DNA reads as TGTGCCAGCAGCTTATGGGGACAGGGGGCGTATGGCTACACCTTC.

The chain joins TRBV2 to TRBJ2-7; TRBD1 aligns across 7 bases. The germline V gene encodes CDR1 SNHLY and CDR2 FYNNEI. CDR3 length: 12 amino acids. V lost 4 bases, J lost 5 bases, and 2 bases stayed unmatched. CDR3 sequence reads: CASSADRDEQYF. The CDR3, as DNA: TGTGCCAGCAGTGCCGACAGGGACGAGCAGTACTTC.

The rearrangement uses TRBV5-4 and TRBJ2-5; a possible D gene is TRBD2 (6 bases). The CDR3 is 14 residues long. The V gene lost 4 bases and the J gene lost 4 bases, with 14 bases spanning the gap. The V gene's germline CDR1 is SGHNT and CDR2 YYREEE (reference sequence). This chain's CDR3 is CASSQGGQGETQYF. The DNA of the CDR3 is TGTGCCAGCAGCCAGGGAGGACAAGGAGAGACCCAGTACTTC.

The chain uses TRBV27 and TRBJ2-2; possibly TRBD1 for D (6 bases). The germline V and J ends were trimmed by 0 bases and 5 bases, with 16 bases remaining between them. The CDR3 is 17 amino acids. The germline V gene encodes CDR1 MNHEY and CDR2 SMNVEV (reference sequence). The CDR3 sequence is CASSLSMGATMTGELFF. The CDR3 DNA sequence: TGTGCCAGCAGTTTATCCATGGGGGCAACTATGACCGGGGAGCTGTTTTTT.

Here the CDR3 reads CASTPRPAKETQYF. The CDR3 DNA is TGTGCCAGCACCCCTAGACCTGCCAAAGAGACCCAGTACTTC. This sequence joins TRBV6-6 and TRBJ2-5; unclear D gene. Germline V gene data show CDR1 as MNHNY and CDR2 as SVGAGI (reference sequence). The V gene lost 7 bases and the J gene lost 3 bases, with 15 bases spanning the gap. The CDR3 spans 14 residues.

The chain joins TRBV6-5 to TRBJ2-7; D is ambiguous. The CDR3 totals 15 residues. Trimming pared 0 bases from V and 2 bases from J, leaving 11 bases between. The germline V gene encodes CDR1 MNHEY and CDR2 SVGAGI. In DNA form, the CDR3 reads TGTGCCAGCAGTTACTCGATGCACGGAGCCTACGAGCAGTACTTC. This encodes CASSYSMHGAYEQYF.